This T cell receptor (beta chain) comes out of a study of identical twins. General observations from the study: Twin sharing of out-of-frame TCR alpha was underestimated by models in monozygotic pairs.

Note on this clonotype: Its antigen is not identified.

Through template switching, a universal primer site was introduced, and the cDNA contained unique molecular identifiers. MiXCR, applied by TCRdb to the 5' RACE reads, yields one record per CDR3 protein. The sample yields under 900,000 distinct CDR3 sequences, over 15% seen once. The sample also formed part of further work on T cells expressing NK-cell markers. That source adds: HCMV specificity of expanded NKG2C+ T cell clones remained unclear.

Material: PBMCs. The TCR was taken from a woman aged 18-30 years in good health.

The DNA for the CDR3 is TGTGCCAGCAGTTACACGGGTAGATCTGGAGATACGCAGTATTTT. Residues: CASSYTGRSGDTQYF. This chain connects TRBV6-5 to TRBJ2-3; D is unclear. The CDR3 totals 15 residues. The germline gives CDR1 MNHEY, CDR2 SVGAGI. V lost 2 bases and J lost 5, with 14 bases in between.